This T cell receptor (beta chain) was identified during a study of T cells after yellow fever vaccination. In TCRdb, the 5' RACE reads were re-called with MiXCR into one record per CDR3 protein. Of about 430,000 distinct CDR3 sequences listed, around a sixth are singletons. The CDR3 contains 14 residues. Per the germline V gene, CDR1 is SGHNT and CDR2 is YYREEE (reference sequence). The V and J ends lost 4 bases and 0 bases respectively, with 9 bases between them. Specimen: PBMCs, collected before the yellow fever booster vaccination. The sequence was collected from a man younger than 30 who received the YFV17D yellow fever vaccine. The J gene is TRBJ2-3, the V gene TRBV5-4; D not certain. In DNA form, the CDR3 reads TGTGCCAGCAGCCCCCTCCCTAGCACAGATACGCAGTATTTT. This translates into CASSPLPSTDTQYF.